The clone carrying this TCR beta chain showed up just a few times. PCR primers comprised 60 Vbeta and 13 Jbeta primers. TCRdb's copy holds only in-frame clones and misses some; the assay was immunoSEQ multiplex PCR. This table has around 160,000 clones, roughly 80% appearing once. After removal of 0 bases from V and 3 bases from J, the junction contained 9 bases not matched to a gene. This CDR3 has 17 residues. CDR1 and CDR2 from the germline V gene are SGDLS and YYNGEE. This record belongs to a study of cytomegalovirus exposure and HLA in healthy donors. Study-level background: There were 117 million unique TCR beta sequences, drawn from approximately 180 million T cells, in an earlier analysis.

The sequence was collected from a man aged 50 or older in good health and CMV-seropositive. The source material was PBMCs. The chain uses TRBV9 and TRBJ1-1; TRBD1 matches 9 bases. DNA of the CDR3: TGTGCCAGCAGCGTAGAAAGGGGACAGGGTATCGACACTGAAGCTTTCTTT. This gives the protein CASSVERGQGIDTEAFF.